The clone carrying this TCR beta chain was observed a few times. TCRdb processed the 5' RACE reads anew with MiXCR; each CDR3 protein has one entry. The sample shows about 23,000 distinct CDR3 sequences, more than 30% of them seen only once. The junction had 3 bases not matched to a gene; V was cut back by 0 bases and J by 0 bases. This CDR3 region has 17 residues. V and J are TRBV12-3 or TRBV12-4 and TRBJ2-3, with TRBD2 identical over 10 bases. The sample taken for sequencing was tumor-infiltrating naive CD4+ T cells sorted from the breast tumor. Subset given: naive CD4+ T cells, CD4+CD45RA+CD25-. The TCR was taken from a female donor with breast cancer. CDR3 sequence: CASSLALTSGSTDTQYF. The CDR3 DNA sequence: TGTGCCAGCAGTTTAGCCCTGACTAGCGGGAGCACAGATACGCAGTATTTT.